The T cell receptor (beta chain) under discussion was sequenced for a study of monozygotic twins with inflammatory bowel disease. The CDR3 spans 15 residues. Germline lookup yields CDR1 LNHNV and CDR2 YYDKDF (reference sequence). Reprocessing the 5' RACE reads, TCRdb reports a single entry for every CDR3 protein and omits DNA. The table lists approximately 400,000 distinct CDR3 sequences, with 2.4% in the top ten. For this clonotype: The target antigen is unknown.

Study-wide findings and caveats: Repertoires of patients may have been made more variable by differing immunosuppressive treatments. Sharing of clonotypes with others was lower in IBD patients than in healthy twins, and this was especially so with disease activity. Between concordant and discordant twins, repertoire similarity failed to differ, a result that limited power may explain.

This receptor was obtained from a human donor with ulcerative colitis or Crohn's disease, or a healthy co-twin of an affected twin (not recorded which). The material sequenced was blood. The chain recombines TRBV15 with TRBJ2-7; without DNA, the TCRdb call of TRBD2 cannot be checked. CDR3 protein: CATSRDIRLAGEQYF.